This T cell receptor beta chain was sequenced in a study of T cells in Graves' hyperthyroidism and ophthalmopathy. Study details: Once the initial diagnosis was made, peripheral blood was obtained before any treatment. Notes on the study in general: Ophthalmopathy stood apart from stable hyperthyroidism in a 13 V-J model.

Patients were excluded because of uncontrolled infection, other autoimmune disease, pregnancy or lactation. Diagnoses rested on clinical symptoms, serum thyroxine and TRAb, thyroid ultrasound and orbital computed tomography. The source material, RNA transcripts, was used to amplify TCR beta CDR3 regions. HTBI primers were used for first-round RT-PCR of the TCR CDR3. A single record per CDR3 protein comes from TCRdb applying MiXCR to the multiplex PCR reads. Of about 360,000 distinct CDR3 sequences detected, roughly an eighth appear once; the ten largest clones hold 9.2%. CDR3 length: 14 amino acids. V trimming: 5 bases; J trimming: 7 bases; junction bases outside the gene matches: 3. Germline CDR1 is ENHRY and CDR2 is SYGVKD. About this clonotype itself: The antigen remains undetermined.

This TCR was sampled from a woman aged 18-30 years with Graves' hyperthyroidism. V is TRBV10-3 and J is TRBJ2-1, with 12 bases aligning to TRBD2. What was sequenced was blood. The CDR3 DNA reads as TGTGCCATCAGTCAGGGGACTAGCGGGAATGAGCAGTTCTTC. It translates to CAISQGTSGNEQFF.